This T cell receptor beta chain was captured by sequencing in a study of T cells in Graves' hyperthyroidism and ophthalmopathy. Overall study findings and caveats: In blood, most of the thyroid clonotypes expanded above 0.001 were also present. Ophthalmopathy was predicted by the model a median of roughly 6.7 months ahead of onset.

With regard to this clonotype: Its specificity is unknown.

Amplified TCR beta CDR3 regions came from RNA transcripts. The primer set for the first-round RT-PCR of the TCR CDR3 was HTBI. One entry per CDR3 protein, called by TCRdb with MiXCR from the multiplex PCR reads. The sample has 90,000 to 120,000 distinct CDR3 sequences; about a sixth are singletons. If no ophthalmopathy progression occurred within 18 months, Graves' hyperthyroidism was stable. Thyroid ultrasound, orbital computed tomography, clinical symptoms, and serum thyroxine and TRAb underpinned diagnoses. Trimming removed 7 bases from V and 7 bases from J; junction bases left unmatched: 9. There are 16 residues in the CDR3. Germline CDR1 SEHNR, CDR2 FQNEAQ (reference sequence).

The receptor comes from a woman in her 50s with Graves' hyperthyroidism. J is TRBJ2-4 and V is TRBV7-9; 14 nucleotides line up with TRBD2. The material sequenced was blood. CDR3 protein: CASNDGTSGRWNIQYF. The CDR3 DNA sequence: TGTGCCAGCAACGACGGGACTAGCGGGAGATGGAACATTCAGTACTTC.